This record concerns one TCR beta chain sequence. Its matching antigen is unknown. This record comes from a study of T cells after yellow fever vaccination. Study details: The SMART-Seq v4 Ultra Low Input method served to prepare the low-cell-number fractions.

The CDR3 covers 11 residues. The ends were cut back, 5 bases at V and 11 bases at J, with 13 bases in the middle. CDR1 is DFQATT, CDR2 SNEGSKA, per germline (reference sequence). Study observations and caveats: The booster response re-showed most primary clones: approximately 95% CD4, around 85% CD8. Of the clonotypes, a small share occurred in both CD4 and CD8 compartments.

A 5'RACE template-switching step, the method used to make TCR cDNA, added a universal primer site and UMIs. A single record per CDR3 protein comes from TCRdb applying MiXCR to the 5' RACE reads. The table has under 300,000 distinct CDR3 sequences, about an eighth seen once; the top ten hold about 0.51%. This chain uses TRBV20-1 with TRBJ1-5; D unresolved. The TCR sequence derives from a man under 40 who received the YFV17D yellow fever vaccine. Sequencing used CD4+ T cells sorted from PBMCs, obtained 45 days after the yellow fever booster vaccination. CDR3 coding DNA: TGCAGTGCTGCGGACCTTCTCACCCAGCATTTT. This gives the protein CSAADLLTQHF.